The entry below gives a single T cell receptor beta chain sequence along with its context. Assay: immunoSEQ multiplex PCR; the TCRdb copy retains only in-frame clones and omits some. The data show 190,000 or so clones, 84% seen once. The source of the sample is a study of cytomegalovirus exposure and HLA in healthy donors. Background on the study: The 130 or so validation repertoires were reported in a later analysis to have been generated on the same platform as the roughly 670 first-cohort repertoires.

Germline V gives CDR1 SGHTS, CDR2 YDEGEE. The CDR3 loop spans 16 amino acids. The ends were cut back, 1 base at V and 1 base at J, with 11 bases in the middle. The TCR comes from a young woman in good health and CMV-seropositive. V gene TRBV5-8 combines with J gene TRBJ2-2, with a weak D call TRBD1 (5 bases). The sample comprised PBMCs. DNA of the CDR3: TGTGCCAGCAGCTTGAGAAGGACACTGAACACCGGGGAGCTGTTTTTT. Translating it yields CASSLRRTLNTGELFF.